This TCR beta chain was identified in a study of cytomegalovirus exposure and HLA in healthy donors. This CDR3 has 15 residues. The germline V gene encodes CDR1 WNHNN and CDR2 SYGVQD (reference sequence). After removal of 5 bases from V and 4 bases from J, the junction contained 10 bases not matched to a gene. Study-wide points: Listed as cytomegalovirus-associated were approximately 160 TCR beta chains.

In the PCR, 60 Vbeta and 13 Jbeta primers were used. TCRdb's copy holds only in-frame clones and misses some; the assay was immunoSEQ multiplex PCR. The listing contains approximately 190,000 clones. Worth noting for this clone: Its antigen remains unidentified.

This TCR was sampled from a man in his thirties or forties in good health and CMV-seronegative. Material: PBMCs. V gene TRBV10-1 combines with J gene TRBJ1-1; 7 positions agree with TRBD1. CDR3 loop: CASSPTQGGGTEAFF. The CDR3, as DNA: TGCGCCAGCAGTCCCACGCAGGGGGGCGGCACTGAAGCTTTCTTT.